The 32 T cell receptor beta chains in this list originate from one sample, sequenced in a study of OX40 agonist ivuxolimab in advanced cancers. Assay used: immunoSEQ multiplex PCR; TCRdb lists only in-frame clones, some missing. The sample carries around 83,000 clones, 91% recorded once. The specimen was CD4+ or CD8+ T cells sorted from blood, collected in a trial of the OX40 agonist ivuxolimab. These receptors all stem from an adult with an advanced solid tumor such as melanoma, head and neck, liver or kidney cancer.

V is TRBV28 and J is TRBJ1-5; TRBD1 matches 7 bases. The trim removed 4 bases at V and 5 bases at J, leaving 11 bases unmatched. CDR3 length equals 16 residues. Germline V gene lookup returns CDR1 MDHEN and CDR2 SYDVKM. The CDR3 here is CASSSKAGGRDQPQHF. CDR3 nucleotide sequence: TGTGCCAGCAGTTCCAAAGCAGGGGGTCGAGATCAGCCCCAGCATTTT. The whole variable domain, filled in from reference TRBV28 and TRBJ1-5, reads DVKVTQSSRYLVKRTGEKVFLECVQDMDHENMFWYRQDPGLGLRLIYFSYDVKMKEKGDIPEGYSVSREKKERFSLILESASTNQTSMYLCASSSKAGGRDQPQHFGDGTRLSIL.

This sequence joins TRBV19 and TRBJ2-1; a possible D gene is TRBD1 (6 bases). In germline, CDR1 is LNHDA, CDR2 SQIVND (reference sequence). The length of the CDR3 is 14 residues. With 6 bases removed from V and 12 bases from J, the gap between germline ends came to 21 bases. This chain's CDR3 is CASRGTEILRGQFF. As DNA, the CDR3 is TGTGCCAGTAGAGGGACCGAAATCCTCAGGGGGCAGTTCTTC.

V is TRBV30 and J is TRBJ1-5; no reliable D call. The V gene's germline CDR1 is GTSNPN and CDR2 SVGIG (reference sequence). CDR3 length: 13 amino acids. V was pared by 5 bases and J by 4 bases, with 12 bases between. DNA of the CDR3: TGTGCCTGGGGTCTCATGGAGAATCAGCCCCAGCATTTT. Its protein is CAWGLMENQPQHF.

This clone has a handful of counts. The J gene is TRBJ1-5, the V gene TRBV30; the D is unclear. V shed 2 bases and J shed 5 bases, with 10 bases lying between them. Germline-derived CDR1 and CDR2 are GTSNPN and SVGIG (reference sequence). This CDR3 region has 13 residues. As DNA, the CDR3 is TGTGCCTGGAGTAGAGGGCTCGATCAGCCCCAGCATTTT. Its protein is CAWSRGLDQPQHF.

This clone was detected once. The gene calls are TRBV9 and TRBJ2-3, with TRBD2 as a possible D gene (6 bases). V was cut by 0 bases and J by 2 bases, with 10 bases left in between. This CDR3 has 15 amino acids. Germline-derived CDR1 and CDR2 are SGDLS and YYNGEE. CDR3 nucleotides: TGTGCCAGCAGCGTAGCGGGACTCCACACAGATACGCAGTATTTT. The encoded protein is CASSVAGLHTDTQYF.

The chain carries TRBV28 and TRBJ1-4; D unclear. Germline V gives CDR1 MDHEN, CDR2 SYDVKM. There are 16 residues in the CDR3. V was shortened by 5 bases and J by 3 bases, with 16 bases between the two germline ends. CDR3 in DNA: TGTGCCAGCAGTGCGCCCCCGACACGTTCTAATGAAAAACTGTTTTTT. It yields the protein CASSAPPTRSNEKLFF.

This chain joins TRBV7-2 and TRBJ1-1; 8 bases match TRBD1. V dropped 5 bases and J dropped 1; count of bases not matched to a gene: 6. The germline V gene encodes CDR1 SGHTA and CDR2 FQGNSA. The CDR3 has 15 amino acids. CDR3 in amino acids: CASSAPGTGNTEAFF. The CDR3 DNA is TGTGCCAGCAGCGCCCCCGGGACAGGGAACACTGAAGCTTTCTTT. The variable domain in full, with the rest retrieved from reference TRBV7-2 and TRBJ1-1, is GAGVSQSPSNKVTEKGKDVELRCDPISGHTALYWYRQSLGQGLEFLIYFQGNSAPDKSGLPSDRFSAERTGGSVSTLTIQRTQQEDSAVYLCASSAPGTGNTEAFFGQGTRLTVV.

The chain links TRBV7-9 to TRBJ1-6; 9 positions match TRBD1. The CDR3 consists of 14 residues. V shed 5 bases and J 7 bases; nucleotides not matched to a gene: 3. Germline loops: CDR1 SEHNR, CDR2 FQNEAQ (reference sequence). Here the CDR3 reads CASSRDRENSPLHF. CDR3 DNA sequence: TGTGCCAGCAGCCGGGACAGGGAGAATTCACCCCTCCACTTT.

Worth noting for this clone: Given the absence of the conserved phenylalanine or tryptophan at the CDR3 end, a read error is likely. Because the CDR3's place on the DNA is in doubt, the DNA is left out and the CDR3 is given as listed by TCRdb. This chain uses TRBV27 with TRBJ2-4; TRBD1 is the table's D call, not checked against the DNA. The CDR3 region is 12 residues in length, termini included. The germline V gene has CDR1 MNHEY and CDR2 SMNVEV (reference sequence). CDR3 residues: CASSQSDRARET.

The V gene is TRBV7-2, the J gene TRBJ1-3; 7 bases are a match to TRBD1. V lost 5 bases, J lost 11 bases, and 9 bases stayed unmatched. The germline V gene encodes CDR1 SGHTA and CDR2 FQGNSA. The CDR3 contains 13 residues. CDR3 region: CASSPGQISAIYF. The CDR3 DNA follows: TGTGCCAGCAGCCCGGGACAGATTAGCGCCATATATTTT.

The J gene is TRBJ2-3, the V gene TRBV11-2, with 13 positions matching TRBD2. Trimming at V came to 5 bases and at J to 6 bases, leaving 11 bases not matched to a gene. Germline CDR1 and CDR2: SGHAT and FQNNGV. The CDR3 has 17 amino acids. Written as DNA, the CDR3 is TGTGCCAGCAGCCGCCTTGGACTAGCGGGAGCAGGGGATACGCAGTATTTT. This encodes CASSRLGLAGAGDTQYF.

The chain employs TRBV6-6 and TRBJ2-1, with 14 positions matching TRBD2. The CDR3 totals 13 residues. CDR1 and CDR2 from the germline V gene are MNHNY and SVGAGI (reference sequence). The trim removed 6 bases at V and 10 bases at J, leaving 2 bases unmatched. CDR3: CASRRTSGREQFF. CDR3 DNA: TGTGCCAGCAGAAGGACTAGCGGGAGGGAGCAGTTCTTC.

The chain combines TRBV29-1 with TRBJ1-2; D gene ambiguous. This CDR3 spans 12 amino acids. V was clipped by 6 bases and J by 5 bases, with 13 bases between them. Looked up from germline, CDR1 is SQVTM and CDR2 is ANQGSEA. The CDR3 spells CSVNKGRYGYTF. DNA for the CDR3: TGCAGCGTAAACAAAGGGAGGTATGGCTACACCTTC.

The chain employs TRBV10-3 and TRBJ2-3; D is ambiguous. Germline V gives CDR1 ENHRY, CDR2 SYGVKD. V dropped 10 bases and J dropped 1 base, with 12 bases sitting between them. The CDR3 has 13 residues. The CDR3 DNA reads as TGTGCCAGCCTAGGGCCCGGCACAGATACGCAGTATTTT. This encodes CASLGPGTDTQYF.

The chain combines TRBV7-2 with TRBJ2-7; the match to TRBD2 covers 12 bases. The junction had 5 bases not matched to a gene; V was cut back by 5 bases and J by 3 bases. Germline CDR1 reads SGHTA; CDR2 reads FQGNSA. The CDR3 covers 15 residues. The CDR3: CASSPGTSGLYEQYF. In DNA form, the CDR3 reads TGTGCCAGCAGCCCAGGGACTAGCGGGCTCTACGAGCAGTACTTC.

The CDR3 coding sequence is TGTGCCAGCAGACTGAAAAGCGGTTCCTCCTACAATGAGCAGTTCTTC. Its protein product is CASRLKSGSSYNEQFF. V gene TRBV28 combines with J gene TRBJ2-1, with D possibly matching TRBD2 (5 bases). CDR1 and CDR2 (germline): MDHEN, SYDVKM. The CDR3 extends over 16 amino acids. The germline V and J ends were trimmed by 6 bases and 0 bases, with 15 bases remaining between them.

The rearrangement links TRBV28 to TRBJ1-2; D uncertain. The CDR3 sequence is 14 residues long. V lost 3 bases and J 6 bases, leaving 14 bases between the germline ends. CDR1 is MDHEN and CDR2 is SYDVKM in the germline V gene. The CDR3 coding sequence is TGTGCCAGCAGTTTTCCGGGCCTCAGACATGGCTACACCTTC. This encodes CASSFPGLRHGYTF.

The V and J genes are TRBV25-1 and TRBJ2-7, with a possible D match to TRBD1 (6 bases). There are 15 residues in the CDR3. Per germline, CDR1 MGHDK and CDR2 SYGVNS. V lost 2 bases to trimming and J lost 6 bases, with 17 bases between them. CDR3 in amino acids: CASSETGIGRGEQYF. In DNA, the CDR3 is TGTGCCAGCAGTGAAACAGGGATAGGGCGTGGCGAGCAGTACTTC.

The table lists this clone with a few counts. The chain combines TRBV5-5 with TRBJ2-1; D may be TRBD2 (5 bases). The V and J ends lost 2 bases and 14 bases respectively, with 17 bases between them. Germline CDR1 and CDR2: SGHKS and YYEKEE (reference sequence). The CDR3 sequence is 13 residues long. For the CDR3, the DNA is TGTGCCAGCAGCTTTAGTTCCGGGGAGAAGGAGTTCTTC. It yields the protein CASSFSSGEKEFF.

V and J are TRBV7-9 and TRBJ1-5; D gene ambiguous. V gave up 4 bases and J gave up 6 bases, with 13 bases separating them. CDR1 and CDR2 (germline): SEHNR, FQNEAQ (reference sequence). The CDR3 has 14 amino acids. CDR3 sequence (DNA): TGTGCCAGCAGCTCCGTGGCAGGCGGTCAGCCCCAGCATTTT. Its translation: CASSSVAGGQPQHF.

The chain employs TRBV7-9 and TRBJ2-1; 8 bases agree with TRBD2. J was trimmed by 2 bases and V by 5 bases; bases with no gene match: 8. This CDR3 spans 16 amino acids. The germline CDR1 and CDR2 sequences are SEHNR and FQNEAQ (reference sequence). The CDR3 loop reads CASSLLSGETYNEQFF. CDR3 coding DNA: TGTGCCAGCAGCCTACTTAGCGGGGAAACCTACAATGAGCAGTTCTTC.

Of note for this clone: The germline gene is not matched at one end of the junction; a read error may be the cause. V and J are TRBV2 and TRBJ2-3, with D maybe TRBD1 (6 bases). Germline V gives CDR1 SNHLY, CDR2 FYNNEI. The CDR3 has 15 amino acids. The CDR3 loop reads CASSEEDRYSDTQYF. The CDR3, as DNA: TGTGCCAGCAGCGAAGAAGACAGGTATTCAGATACGCAGTATTTT.

The CDR3 DNA sequence: TGTGCCAGCACACCGGGACAGGGGGCTTACCGGGGCTCCTACGAGCAGTACTTC. It encodes CASTPGQGAYRGSYEQYF. The rearrangement joins TRBV28 to TRBJ2-7; 12 bases agree with TRBD1. The junction had 13 bases not matched to a gene; V was cut back by 7 bases and J by 0 bases. Looked up from germline, CDR1 is MDHEN and CDR2 is SYDVKM. The CDR3 has 18 amino acids.

This clone was picked up one time. The V call is TRBV5-5, the J call TRBJ1-1; TRBD1 agrees at 12 bases. Germline CDR1 reads SGHKS; CDR2 reads YYEKEE (reference sequence). J was trimmed by 0 bases and V by 4 bases; bases with no gene match: 10. The CDR3 totals 18 residues. CDR3 loop: CASSPSGQGAYLNTEAFF. The CDR3 bases are TGTGCCAGCAGCCCCTCGGGACAGGGGGCGTACCTGAACACTGAAGCTTTCTTT.

The chain uses TRBV9 and TRBJ1-1, with 9 bases aligning to TRBD1. The CDR3 sequence is 15 residues long. Germline values: CDR1 SGDLS, CDR2 YYNGEE. V lost 4 bases to trimming and J lost 5 bases; unmatched junction nucleotides: 9. The CDR3: CASSPGTGIGTEAFF. The CDR3 bases are TGTGCCAGCAGCCCCGGGACAGGGATCGGTACTGAAGCTTTCTTT.

The genes are TRBV11-2 and TRBJ2-3, with 8 bases identical to TRBD2. The CDR3 sequence is 14 residues long. Germline values: CDR1 SGHAT, CDR2 FQNNGV. The trim removed 2 bases at V and 5 bases at J, leaving 3 bases unmatched. The CDR3 DNA reads as TGTGCCAGCAGCTTAATAGCGGGAAAAGATACGCAGTATTTT. Encoded protein: CASSLIAGKDTQYF.

The chain joins TRBV7-9 to TRBJ1-3; D may be TRBD1 (5 bases). Trimming removed 10 bases at V and 0 bases at J, with 13 bases between. Germline-derived CDR1 and CDR2 are SEHNR and FQNEAQ (reference sequence). There are 14 residues in the CDR3. The CDR3: CATRSGTSGNTIYF. The DNA of the CDR3 is TGTGCCACCCGAAGTGGGACCTCTGGAAACACCATATATTTT.

The chain has TRBV15 and TRBJ1-5; D perhaps matches TRBD1 (6 bases). The V gene's germline CDR1 is LNHNV and CDR2 YYDKDF (reference sequence). V was clipped by 0 bases and J by 11 bases, with 11 bases between them. The CDR3 spans 13 residues. CDR3 DNA: TGTGCCACCAGCAGAGATTCATCAGGGGCCCAGCATTTT. Protein sequence: CATSRDSSGAQHF.

This chain connects TRBV7-9 to TRBJ2-7, with D perhaps TRBD2 (5 bases). Germline V gene sequence: CDR1 SEHNR, CDR2 FQNEAQ (reference sequence). Trimming took off 1 base at V and 1 base at J, with 14 bases between the two ends. The CDR3 has 16 amino acids. Written as DNA, the CDR3 is TGTGCCAGCAGCTTAGGATTAGGACTGGGTTCCTACGAGCAGTACTTC. This encodes CASSLGLGLGSYEQYF.

The genes are TRBV28 and TRBJ1-5, with D possibly matching TRBD1 (5 bases). This CDR3 is built from 16 residues. Germline CDR1 is MDHEN and CDR2 is SYDVKM. Between the trimmed V and J ends, which lost 2 bases and 4 bases, there was a span of 15 bases. The CDR3 loop is CASSLGSGGGNQPQHF. The CDR3 DNA follows: TGTGCCAGCAGTTTAGGGTCCGGGGGAGGTAATCAGCCCCAGCATTTT.

This sequence joins TRBV14 and TRBJ2-3; no definite D call. V was pared by 4 bases and J by 3 bases, with 11 bases between. The CDR3 loop spans 14 amino acids. Looked up from germline, CDR1 is SGHDN and CDR2 is FVKESK. CDR3 in DNA: TGTGCCAGCAGCCGCACAACAGTGACAGATACGCAGTATTTT. Residues: CASSRTTVTDTQYF.

The chain is built from TRBV28 and TRBJ1-1; D remains unclear. The CDR3 is 14 residues long. The V end was cut by 1 base, the J end by 5 bases, with 11 bases between. Germline V gives CDR1 MDHEN, CDR2 SYDVKM. CDR3 loop: CASSLSFRRTEAFF. The CDR3 DNA reads TGTGCCAGCAGTTTATCTTTTCGACGGACTGAAGCTTTCTTT.